One and the same sample provided the 12 T cell receptor beta chains below, sequenced in a study of human thymus T cells. Only in-frame clones appear in the TCRdb table, and some are missing; sequencing was by immunoSEQ multiplex PCR. This table holds some 130,000 clones, around 94% found once. Thymic resections from corrective heart surgery supplied the tissue. The sequenced sample consisted of thymus tissue. These receptors were taken from a boy younger than two with a congenital heart defect but otherwise immunologically healthy.

V and J are TRBV27 and TRBJ2-7; D gene ambiguous. The CDR3 loop spans 15 amino acids. Trimming removed 2 bases at V and 0 bases at J, with 11 bases between. Germline loops: CDR1 MNHEY, CDR2 SMNVEV (reference sequence). The CDR3: CASSLTYNSSYEQYF. The CDR3, as DNA: TGTGCCAGCAGTTTAACATACAACAGCTCCTACGAGCAGTACTTC.

The chain employs TRBV7-2 and TRBJ2-1, with 8 bases fitting TRBD2. Germline CDR1 SGHTA, CDR2 FQGNSA. V was clipped by 5 bases and J by 1 base; unmatched bases: 7. This CDR3 region has 16 residues. CDR3 region: CASSPVRGGSYNEQFF. The CDR3 DNA reads TGTGCCAGCAGCCCCGTACGGGGGGGGTCCTACAATGAGCAGTTCTTC.

This rearrangement joins TRBV5-1 to TRBJ2-3; TRBD1 aligns across 8 bases. The CDR3 consists of 17 residues. Germline V CDR1 and CDR2: SGHRS, YFSETQ. With V trimmed by 4 bases and J by 2 bases, 12 bases remained unmatched. The CDR3 loop is CASSRGTGGVNTDTQYF. The DNA for the CDR3 is TGCGCCAGCAGCCGAGGAACAGGGGGTGTAAACACAGATACGCAGTATTTT.

The rearrangement links TRBV28 to TRBJ2-4, with unresolved D. Trimming stripped 4 bases from V and 6 bases from J, with 4 bases between. The CDR3 extends over 11 amino acids. Germline V gives CDR1 MDHEN, CDR2 SYDVKM. The CDR3 sequence: CASSSPNIQYF. CDR3 coding DNA: TGTGCCAGCAGTTCACCAAACATTCAGTACTTC.

This sequence joins TRBV6-1 and TRBJ2-5, with 9 positions matching TRBD1. The CDR3 sequence is 16 residues long. Losses at the gene ends were 4 bases for V and 0 bases for J; bases not matched to a gene: 6. The germline CDR1 and CDR2 sequences are MNHNS and SASEGT. The CDR3 DNA sequence: TGTGCCAGCAGTGGCCCCCGGGACAGGGACCAAGAGACCCAGTACTTC. This translates into CASSGPRDRDQETQYF.

The chain combines TRBV5-1 with TRBJ1-4; maybe TRBD1 (5 bases). This CDR3 spans 18 amino acids. Looked up from germline, CDR1 is SGHRS and CDR2 is YFSETQ. V was clipped by 0 bases and J by 4 bases, with 19 bases between them. CDR3 sequence: CASSLGHMPGTGNEKLFF. The DNA of the CDR3 is TGCGCCAGCAGCTTGGGACACATGCCCGGGACTGGTAATGAAAAACTGTTTTTT.

The rearrangement links TRBV4-2 to TRBJ1-1; possibly TRBD1 for D (6 bases). The germline V and J ends were trimmed by 2 bases and 0 bases, with 19 bases remaining between them. Per germline, CDR1 LGHNA and CDR2 YNFKEQ. The CDR3 spans 18 residues. This CDR3 reads CASSQPPTGVDMNTEAFF. The CDR3 DNA sequence: TGTGCCAGCAGCCAACCCCCGACAGGTGTTGATATGAACACTGAAGCTTTCTTT.

V usage is TRBV5-6 and J usage is TRBJ2-7; TRBD1 aligns across 9 bases. CDR3 length: 16 residues. Germline V gives CDR1 SGHDT, CDR2 YYEEEE. J gave up 5 bases and V 2 bases, and 11 bases lay outside the gene matches. CDR3 protein: CASSLGGTGPVHEQYF. CDR3 coding DNA: TGTGCCAGCAGCTTAGGCGGGACAGGGCCGGTCCACGAGCAGTACTTC.

CDR3 DNA sequence: TGCGCCAGCAGCCTTAGCGGGGGTAACATTCAGTACTTC. Its protein product is CASSLSGGNIQYF. V is TRBV4-1 and J is TRBJ2-4; TRBD2 matches at 9 bases. The CDR3 extends over 13 amino acids. Germline assignment: CDR1 MGHRA and CDR2 YSYEKL. J lost 7 bases, V lost 4 bases, and 2 bases had no gene match.

This chain connects TRBV28 to TRBJ1-6; possibly TRBD1 for D (5 bases). Trimming took off 8 bases at V and 10 bases at J, with 18 bases between the two ends. The CDR3 length is 14 residues. Germline loops: CDR1 MDHEN, CDR2 SYDVKM. Written as DNA, the CDR3 is TGTGCCAGCTCTAAGGGGCAGGGATTGTCACCCCTCCACTTT. It specifies CASSKGQGLSPLHF.

This clone showed up just a few times. This chain's CDR3 is CASSLGTGSRYGYTF. CDR3 DNA sequence: TGCGCCAGCAGCCTCGGGACAGGGAGCCGCTATGGCTACACCTTC. This chain connects TRBV4-1 to TRBJ1-2, with 9 bases that match TRBD1. V lost 4 bases, J lost 4 bases, and 7 bases stayed unmatched. The length of the CDR3 is 15 residues. The germline V gene encodes CDR1 MGHRA and CDR2 YSYEKL.

The chain recombines TRBV2 with TRBJ2-3; no clear D gene. V lost 3 bases and J lost 4, with 11 bases in between. This CDR3 region has 14 residues. Germline V lookup: CDR1 SNHLY, CDR2 FYNNEI. This chain's CDR3 is CASSEVAVPDTQYF. The CDR3 region has the DNA TGTGCCAGCAGTGAGGTCGCAGTACCAGATACGCAGTATTTT.